A single sample is the source of the 13 T cell receptor beta chains below, sequenced in a study of blood T cells in healthy people across ages. The use of a sample-barcoded 5' primer and a J-beta primer mix characterized a second PCR of roughly 6 to 11 cycles. TCRdb fed the 5' RACE reads into MiXCR, producing one record per CDR3 protein. Counted here are approximately 800,000 distinct CDR3 sequences, 58% occurring once; the ten biggest clones make up approximately 21%. Sequencing was done on a sample of blood. The receptors here all came from a young man in good health.

The chain joins TRBV29-1 to TRBJ2-7; tentatively, D is TRBD1 or TRBD2 (7 bases each). This CDR3 spans 16 amino acids. Germline V lookup: CDR1 SQVTM, CDR2 ANQGSEA. Trimming shortened V by 7 bases and J by 6 bases, and 28 bases separated the two germline ends. Here the CDR3 DNA reads TGCAGCGCAACCGAAAATTTCAGGGGGGGTCTGGCCGAGCAGTACTTC. Translated, it gives CSATENFRGGLAEQYF.

This clonotype was picked up a small number of times. The chain combines TRBV5-5 with TRBJ2-1, with D maybe TRBD2 (5 bases). V lost 1 base and J lost 5, with 7 bases in between. In germline, CDR1 is SGHKS, CDR2 YYEKEE (reference sequence). CDR3 length: 13 amino acids. The CDR3 loop reads CASSLPTNNEQFF. The CDR3 DNA is TGTGCCAGCAGCTTGCCGACTAACAATGAGCAGTTCTTC. Full variable domain (missing parts from reference TRBV5-5 and TRBJ2-1): DAGVTQSPTHLIKTRGQQVTLRCSPISGHKSVSWYQQVLGQGPQFIFQYYEKEERGRGNFPDRFSARQFPNYSSELNVNALLLGDSALYLCASSLPTNNEQFFGPGTRLTVL.

V usage is TRBV29-1 and J usage is TRBJ2-1; D is unresolved. The germline V and J ends were trimmed by 5 bases and 0 bases, with 5 bases remaining between them. CDR1 is SQVTM and CDR2 is ANQGSEA in the germline V gene. The CDR3 runs 12 residues. The CDR3 DNA reads TGCAGCGTTAAGAGCTCCTACAATGAGCAGTTCTTC. Its translation is CSVKSSYNEQFF.

This clonotype was seen a handful of times. The V gene is TRBV7-3, the J gene TRBJ2-7; D tentatively reads TRBD1 or TRBD2 (5 bases each). The DNA end is more similar to TRBJ2-5, so the J call may be wrong. The CDR3 is 13 residues long. Germline V gene data show CDR1 as SGHTA and CDR2 as FQGTGA. CDR3: CASSQEGLKTQYF. Written as DNA, the CDR3 is TGTGCCAGCAGTCAAGAGGGGTTGAAGACCCAGTACTTC.

V and J are TRBV20-1 and TRBJ1-1; D gene ambiguous. CDR1 and CDR2 (germline): DFQATT, SNEGSKA (reference sequence). V was clipped by 5 bases and J by 0 bases, with 10 bases between them. The CDR3 has 13 amino acids. CDR3 region: CSASRILNTEAFF. CDR3 DNA: TGCAGTGCTTCTCGGATCCTGAACACTGAAGCTTTCTTT.

The V gene is TRBV3-1, the J gene TRBJ1-2; D unresolved. Trimming shortened V by 4 bases and J by 8 bases, and 14 bases separated the two germline ends. The V gene's germline CDR1 is LGHDT and CDR2 YNNKEL (reference sequence). This CDR3 is 13 amino acids long. The chain's CDR3 is CASSPRGVGGYTF. In DNA, the CDR3 is TGTGCCAGCAGCCCCCGCGGAGTCGGGGGCTACACCTTC.

The chain recombines TRBV5-1 with TRBJ2-5; maybe TRBD2 (5 bases). TRBJ2-7 matches the DNA end more closely, so the J call is doubtful. The CDR3 extends over 13 amino acids. From germline, CDR1 is SGHRS and CDR2 YFSETQ. CDR3 residues: CASSLGWENEQYF. The DNA for the CDR3 is TGCGCCAGCAGCTTGGGGTGGGAGAACGAGCAGTACTTC.

The gene calls are TRBV6-5 and TRBJ2-5; possible D gene TRBD2, 6 bases. CDR1 and CDR2 (germline): MNHEY, SVGAGI. The CDR3 has 15 amino acids. V shed 2 bases and J shed 11 bases, with 21 bases lying between them. The CDR3 nucleotides read TGTGCCAGCAGTTACGACGGGGCGGGGAACAATGAGCAGTACTTC. Translating gives CASSYDGAGNNEQYF.

The CDR3 sequence: CASSQSSVVGANVLTF. The CDR3 DNA sequence: TGTGCCAGCAGCCAAAGTTCCGTGGTTGGGGCCAACGTCCTGACTTTC. The chain employs TRBV7-9 and TRBJ2-6; no clear D. The V end was cut by 5 bases, the J end by 3 bases, with 14 bases between. The CDR3 is 16 amino acids. CDR1 is SEHNR and CDR2 is FQNEAQ in the germline V gene (reference sequence).

The V and J genes are TRBV3-1 and TRBJ1-2, with TRBD1 as a possible D gene (6 bases). Trimming pared 1 base from V and 2 bases from J, leaving 8 bases between. The CDR3 sequence is 14 residues long. Per the germline V gene, CDR1 is LGHDT and CDR2 is YNNKEL (reference sequence). The CDR3 region has the DNA TGTGCCAGCAGCCAAGCAGGGGTGAACTATGGCTACACCTTC. Protein sequence: CASSQAGVNYGYTF.

This clonotype is a singleton in its sample. V and J are TRBV2 and TRBJ1-1; D unresolved. The length of the CDR3 is 11 residues. Germline CDR1 is SNHLY and CDR2 is FYNNEI. Deletions cut 7 bases from V and 4 bases from J, with 7 bases between. The CDR3 sequence: CASKRGTEAFF. CDR3 in DNA: TGTGCCAGCAAAAGAGGCACTGAAGCTTTCTTT.

This clonotype was seen more than once but under ten times. The V gene is TRBV27, the J gene TRBJ2-5; perhaps TRBD2 as D (5 bases). Germline CDR1 is MNHEY and CDR2 is SMNVEV (reference sequence). The V gene lost 5 bases and the J gene lost 10 bases, with 14 bases spanning the gap. This CDR3 region has 12 residues. The CDR3 sequence is CASSGSSGVQYF. The CDR3 coding sequence is TGTGCCAGCAGTGGCAGCAGCGGTGTCCAGTACTTC.

V is TRBV27 and J is TRBJ2-1; TRBD2 aligns across 7 bases. With V trimmed by 7 bases and J by 9 bases, 15 bases remained unmatched. CDR1 is MNHEY and CDR2 is SMNVEV in the germline V gene (reference sequence). The CDR3 has 15 residues. Written as DNA, the CDR3 is TGTGCCAGCACCTTGGGGGGGGAGGGCCGGACTGAGCAGTTCTTC. It translates to CASTLGGEGRTEQFF.